This TCR beta chain was profiled in a study of blood T cell repertoires in COVID-19. On the study more broadly: From T cells, B-cell-depleted T cells, or PBMCs came the material, which was cDNA or gDNA.

In the study's own analysis: Amplification of reference gene primers was used by the study to estimate nucleated cell counts. Using immunoSEQ multiplex PCR, the repertoire was profiled, and TCRdb retains in-frame clones only, with some absent. V and J calls and clone size come straight from that table; D and trimming were deduced from the DNA. The repertoire holds over 90,000 clones, with about 91% as singletons. The V and J ends lost 4 bases and 2 bases respectively, with 12 bases between them. The CDR3 has 14 amino acids. Per germline, CDR1 SGHDT and CDR2 YYEEEE. This chain links TRBV5-6 with TRBJ1-1; a possible D gene is TRBD1 (6 bases). The sequenced material came from peripheral blood. The receptor was derived from a man between 18 and 35 years old with acute or convalescent COVID-19. CDR3: CASSQVDSNTEAFF. CDR3 sequence (DNA): TGTGCCAGCAGCCAGGTGGACAGTAACACTGAAGCTTTCTTT.